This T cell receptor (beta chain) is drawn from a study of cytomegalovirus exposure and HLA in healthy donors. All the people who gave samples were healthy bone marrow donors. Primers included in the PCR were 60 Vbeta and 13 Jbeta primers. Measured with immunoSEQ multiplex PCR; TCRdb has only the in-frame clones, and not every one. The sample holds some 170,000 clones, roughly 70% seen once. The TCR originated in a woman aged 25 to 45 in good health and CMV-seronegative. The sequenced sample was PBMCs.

The CDR3 sequence is CASSLGTPGRGTEAFF. The CDR3 DNA reads as TGTGCCAGCAGCTTAGGGACGCCCGGCCGGGGCACTGAAGCTTTCTTT. V usage is TRBV7-6 and J usage is TRBJ1-1; D uncertain. In germline, CDR1 is SGHVS, CDR2 FNYEAQ. V dropped 1 base and J dropped 4 bases, with 16 bases sitting between them. CDR3 length: 16 residues. The full variable domain, in which reference TRBV7-6 and TRBJ1-1 provide the parts outside the CDR3, is GAGVSQSPRYKVTKRGQDVALRCDPISGHVSLYWYRQALGQGPEFLTYFNYEAQQDKSGLPNDRFSAERPEGSISTLTIQRTEQRDSAMYRCASSLGTPGRGTEAFFGQGTRLTVV.